A selection of T cell receptor beta chains follows, all from one sample in a study of identical twins. TCRdb used MiXCR to reprocess the 5' RACE reads, holding one entry per CDR3 protein. The repertoire includes about 100,000 distinct CDR3 sequences, under 6.5% of them detected once, and over 9.5% sits in the top ten. Sequencing was performed on memory T cells sorted from blood. These receptors were collected from a woman aged 45 to 65 in good health. The CDR3 runs from the conserved cysteine through the conserved F or W. The D gene is left open where the match is weak. The size of a clone is reported for some rows only, either as once, few or many, or as a class for expanded clones.

TRBJ2-7 NA TRBV12-3/TRBV12-4 many TGTGCCAGCAGTTTAAGGCAGGGGTCCTACGAGCAGTACTTC CASSLRQGSYEQYF
TRBJ2-1 NA TRBV29-1 many TGCAGCGTAGGGGGACGGACCGGTTCCTACAATGAGCAGTTCTTC CSVGGRTGSYNEQFF
TRBJ2-3 NA TRBV11-2 few TGTGCCGCACAGCTAGGACGGATTAGCACAGATACGCAGTATTTT CAAQLGRISTDTQYF
TRBJ2-5 TRBD1 TRBV7-9 many TGTGCCAGCAGCCATAGTGGACCGACAGGGGTACGGGAGACCCAGTACTTC CASSHSGPTGVRETQYF
TRBJ2-1 TRBD1 TRBV7-7 few TGTGCCAGCAGCTCCCTAAACAGGGGGATCAATGAGCAGTTCTTC CASSSLNRGINEQFF
TRBJ1-1 TRBD1 TRBV7-8 NA TGTGCCAGCAGTCTCAAACAGGGGGCTGGGGTTGAAGCTTTCTTT CASSLKQGAGVEAFF
TRBJ1-1 TRBD1 TRBV5-1 NA TGCGCCAGCAGTCCTGGACAGGGGAACACTGATGCTTTCTTT CASSPGQGNTDAFF
TRBJ2-2 TRBD2 TRBV11-2 many TGTGCCAGCAGCCTCCGGACTAGCGGGGGGAACACCGGGGAGCTGTTTTTT CASSLRTSGGNTGELFF
TRBJ2-2 NA TRBV2 many TGTGCCAGCAAGGCTTGGGGAAGCGGGGAGCTGTTTTTT CASKAWGSGELFF
TRBJ2-1 TRBD1 TRBV12-3/TRBV12-4 many TGTGCCAGCAGTCCCATAAACAGGGGTAATGAGCAGTTCTTC CASSPINRGNEQFF
TRBJ2-1 TRBD2 TRBV7-8 many TGTGCCAGCAGCCGAAGCCTAGCGGGAAATGAGCAGTTCTTC CASSRSLAGNEQFF
TRBJ2-2 NA TRBV7-9 many TGTGCCAGCAGCTTACACCCAGGGTACGGGGAGCTGTTTTTT CASSLHPGYGELFF
TRBJ1-5 NA TRBV2 NA TGTGCCAGCGGAATCCAACGGAGCAATCAGCCCCAGCATTTT CASGIQRSNQPQHF
TRBJ2-1 NA TRBV7-3 NA TGTGCCAGCAGCCCGTGGACCCCTAGCTCCTACAATGAGCAGTTCTTC CASSPWTPSSYNEQFF
TRBJ1-6 NA TRBV12-3/TRBV12-4 many TGTGCCAGCAGCCCTAGCAGGAGCTCCTATAATTCACCCCTCCACTTT CASSPSRSSYNSPLHF
TRBJ2-7 TRBD1 TRBV13 many TGTGCCAGCAGCTTAGGCCAGGGACAGGGCTACGAGCAGTACTTC CASSLGQGQGYEQYF
TRBJ1-4 TRBD1 TRBV28 many TGTGCCAGCAGTTTATGGGGGACAGGGTCTAATGAAAAACTGTTTTTT CASSLWGTGSNEKLFF
TRBJ2-1 NA TRBV10-3 many TGTGCCATCAGCGCGTCAGGGTGGGAACAGTTCTTC CAISASGWEQFF
TRBJ2-5 TRBD1 TRBV19 many TGTGCCACTAGACAGGGGGCGCGTGAGACCCAGTACTTC CATRQGARETQYF
TRBJ2-3 NA TRBV5-1 many TGCGCCAGCAGCGGCGGGACACCGACAGATACGCAGTATTTT CASSGGTPTDTQYF
TRBJ2-5 TRBD2 TRBV7-6 many TGTGCCAGCTGGGGGGGAGCGGGAAGGACCCAGTACTTC CASWGGAGRTQYF
TRBJ2-3 NA TRBV19 few TGTGCCAGTAGTCCACGGCGTCAAGGGGTGGATACGCAGTATTTT CASSPRRQGVDTQYF
TRBJ1-1 TRBD1 TRBV12-3/TRBV12-4 many TGTGCCAGCACTAGGACAGGGAACACTGAAGCTTTCTTT CASTRTGNTEAFF
TRBJ1-1 NA TRBV14 many TGTGCCAGCAGCCAAGTGAGGGGACTCGGTGAAGCTTTCTTT CASSQVRGLGEAFF
TRBJ2-3 NA TRBV14 many TGTGCCAGCAGCCACGCAGATACGCAGTATTTT CASSHADTQYF
TRBJ1-2 TRBD1 TRBV7-9 many TGTGCCAGCAGCGAGACAGGGGGAGGCTATGGCTACACCTTC CASSETGGGYGYTF
TRBJ2-2 NA TRBV6-4 few TGTGCCAGCAGTCCGAAGACAGACACCGGGGAGCTGTTTTTT CASSPKTDTGELFF
TRBJ1-1 NA TRBV5-1 many TGCGCCAGCAGCTTAAATACAGAGGACGCTTTCTTT CASSLNTEDAFF
TRBJ2-1 NA TRBV5-1 many TGCGCCAGCAGCTCGACTACCGCATCCTACAATGAGCAGTTCTTC CASSSTTASYNEQFF
TRBJ2-1 NA TRBV5-6 many TGTGCCAGCAGCTTTGGGGCCCGGAGGCTTCTCTACAATGAGCAGTTCTTC CASSFGARRLLYNEQFF
TRBJ2-3 TRBD2 TRBV27 few TGTGCCAGCTCCTACGGGGGGAGGAAGATGGATACGCAGTATTTT CASSYGGRKMDTQYF
TRBJ2-1 NA TRBV11-2 NA TGTGCCAGCAGCCGTGACTACCCTTTCGGGGATGAGCAGTTCTTC CASSRDYPFGDEQFF
TRBJ1-2 TRBD1 TRBV5-4 many TGTGCCAGCAGCATCGGGGCGGGACAGGGGGCTGGCGGCTACACCTTC CASSIGAGQGAGGYTF
TRBJ2-3 NA TRBV6-2/TRBV6-3 NA TGTGCCAGCAGTTACTCGATTGGGGCTTCCTCTAGCACAGATACGCAGTATTTT CASSYSIGASSSTDTQYF
TRBJ2-1 NA TRBV24-1 many TGTGCCACCAGTGACGGGACTTGGCGGTCGAGCTCCTACAATGAGCAGTTCTTC CATSDGTWRSSSYNEQFF
TRBJ2-2 NA TRBV5-1 many TGCGCCAGCAGCTTGGGTGTATCAGGGTCCACCGGGGAGCTGTTTTTT CASSLGVSGSTGELFF
TRBJ2-3 TRBD2 TRBV29-1 many TGCAGCGTGTTACTTCTAGCGGCCAGCACAGATACGCAGTATTTT CSVLLLAASTDTQYF
TRBJ2-6 NA TRBV5-1 few TGCGCCAGCAGCTCAGGGGACGCTGGGGCCAACGTCCTGACTTTC CASSSGDAGANVLTF
TRBJ1-2 TRBD1 TRBV29-1 NA TGCAGCGTCGCGACAGGGAATGATGGCTACACCTTC CSVATGNDGYTF
TRBJ2-5 NA TRBV20-1 many TGCAGTGCGGAGAGAGAGACCCAGTACTTC CSAERETQYF
TRBJ2-7 TRBD2 TRBV9 many TGTGCCAGCAGCGGACTAGCGGGAGGCCACTACGAGCAGTACTTC CASSGLAGGHYEQYF
TRBJ2-2 NA TRBV7-8 many TGTGCCAGCAGCCCCGGCCAGGTCCACACCGGGGAGCTGTTTTTT CASSPGQVHTGELFF
TRBJ1-6 NA TRBV2 many TGTGCCAGCACTAGGGACGATTCACCCCTCCACTTT CASTRDDSPLHF
TRBJ2-1 TRBD2 TRBV4-1 many TGCGCCAGCAGCCCCGGGGCTAGCGGGAGAAGGGGCGATGAGCAGTTCTTC CASSPGASGRRGDEQFF
TRBJ1-5 NA TRBV5-5 NA TGTGCCAGCAGCTTGGGGCAAGCTGGTCAGCCCCAGCATTTT CASSLGQAGQPQHF
TRBJ2-1 NA TRBV11-3 few TGTGCCAGCAGCTTAGTATCAGGGGCCCTACACAATGAGCAGTTCTTC CASSLVSGALHNEQFF
TRBJ2-1 NA TRBV3-1 many TGTGCCAGCAGCCAACCCCCGGTAGTCAATGAGCAGTTCTTC CASSQPPVVNEQFF
TRBJ2-7 TRBD1 TRBV28 many TGTGCCAGCAGTTTCCATCTGACAGGGAGCTCCTACGAGCAGTACTTC CASSFHLTGSSYEQYF
TRBJ1-1 NA TRBV29-1 many TGCAGCGTTTTGCCTGTTGGGAACCGGGCTTTCTTT CSVLPVGNRAFF
TRBJ1-6 NA TRBV20-1 many TGCAGTGCTAGAGATCGGACAGATTCACCCCTCCACTTT CSARDRTDSPLHF
TRBJ1-5 NA TRBV5-6 many TGTGCCAGCAGTTACTCGGTGGGGGGTCTAGGGCAGCCCCAGCATTTT CASSYSVGGLGQPQHF
TRBJ2-5 TRBD2 TRBV20-1 NA TGCAGTGCTGGTAGACTAGCGGGAACCCAAGAGACCCAGTACTTC CSAGRLAGTQETQYF
TRBJ1-2 NA TRBV28 many TGTGCCAGTACGGCGGGTTATGGCTACACCTTC CASTAGYGYTF
TRBJ2-2 NA TRBV5-1 NA TGCGCCAGCTCTTTATTAGAAACGACCGGGGAGCTGTTTTTT CASSLLETTGELFF
TRBJ2-1 TRBD2 TRBV7-3 NA TGTGCCAGCAGCTGGGGGACTAGCGGGTCGAATGAGCAGTTCTTC CASSWGTSGSNEQFF
TRBJ2-3 TRBD2 TRBV6-5 many TGTGCCAGCAGTTACACGGGACGACTAGCTGGTTCAGATACGCAGTATTTT CASSYTGRLAGSDTQYF
TRBJ1-2 TRBD1 TRBV6-1 many TGTGCCAGCAGTGAAGGACAGGGAATAGGCTATGGCTACACCTTC CASSEGQGIGYGYTF
TRBJ2-7 NA TRBV19 many TGTGCCAGTAGTAGTGGGGGTTACGAGCAGTACTTC CASSSGGYEQYF
TRBJ1-1 TRBD1 TRBV5-1 many TGCGCCAGCAGCTCGCTAGGGGGTGCAGGGGGCTTGGCCACTGAAGCTTTCTTT CASSSLGGAGGLATEAFF